The 10 T cell receptor beta chains below all came from one sample that was sequenced in a study of identical twins. TCRdb re-called the 5' RACE reads with MiXCR, one entry per CDR3 protein. The sample yields approximately 190,000 distinct CDR3 sequences, about 15% seen once. These data were also filed under a second study, of T cells expressing NK-cell markers.

Sequencing was performed on CD8+ T cells sorted from blood. The receptors derive from a woman younger than 35 in good health.

This clonotype showed up just a few times. This chain joins TRBV29-1 and TRBJ2-2, with a tentative D call TRBD2 (6 bases). In germline, CDR1 is SQVTM, CDR2 ANQGSEA. The CDR3 extends over 14 amino acids. V was clipped by 8 bases and J by 0 bases, with 13 bases between them. The CDR3 loop reads CSLLADPNTGELFF. CDR3 in DNA: TGCAGCCTCTTAGCGGATCCGAACACCGGGGAGCTGTTTTTT.

The V and J genes are TRBV5-5 and TRBJ2-1; D remains unclear. V was cut by 6 bases and J by 5 bases, with 9 bases left in between. From germline, CDR1 is SGHKS and CDR2 YYEKEE (reference sequence). The CDR3 runs to 12 residues. In nucleotides, the CDR3 is TGTGCCAGCAATAAGGGCGACAATGAGCAGTTCTTC. Translation: CASNKGDNEQFF.

The chain couples TRBV20-1 to TRBJ2-7; maybe TRBD2 (5 bases). Germline V gives CDR1 DFQATT, CDR2 SNEGSKA (reference sequence). Trimming removed 1 base from V and 3 bases from J, with 10 bases in between. CDR3 length: 13 residues. CDR3 DNA sequence: TGCAGTGCTAGAGGCGTGGACTTCTACGAGCAGTACTTC. Translated: CSARGVDFYEQYF.

The chain recombines TRBV5-6 with TRBJ1-1; D gene unclear. The CDR3 runs 15 residues. Germline V lookup: CDR1 SGHDT, CDR2 YYEEEE. Trimming took 3 bases from V and 0 from J, leaving 12 bases between them. The CDR3 nucleotides read TGTGCCAGCAGCTACGACCAGGACCTGAACACTGAAGCTTTCTTT. It yields the protein CASSYDQDLNTEAFF.

V gene TRBV20-1 combines with J gene TRBJ2-5, with TRBD2 identical over 9 bases. Trimming cost V 0 bases and J 5 bases; bases outside gene matches: 4. CDR3 length equals 14 residues. CDR1 is DFQATT, CDR2 SNEGSKA, per germline (reference sequence). The CDR3 loop is CSAREREGRETQYF. As DNA, the CDR3 is TGCAGTGCTAGAGAGCGGGAGGGCCGGGAGACCCAGTACTTC.

This clonotype was seen more than once but under ten times. J is TRBJ2-1 and V is TRBV7-6, with a weak D call TRBD1 (6 bases). Trimming removed 0 bases from V and 7 bases from J, with 16 bases in between. There are 16 residues in the CDR3. Germline loops: CDR1 SGHVS, CDR2 FNYEAQ. The CDR3 sequence: CASSLAPTGGRNEQFF. The CDR3 DNA reads TGTGCCAGCAGCTTAGCGCCGACAGGAGGACGTAATGAGCAGTTCTTC.

This clonotype came up a few times. This chain links TRBV15 with TRBJ2-1; 10 bases fit TRBD2. Trimming at V came to 1 base and at J to 6 bases, leaving 6 bases not matched to a gene. Per germline, CDR1 LNHNV and CDR2 YYDKDF (reference sequence). The CDR3 length is 16 residues. In DNA form, the CDR3 reads TGTGCCACCAGCAGAGTTTCTAGCGGGAGCCTCAATGAGCAGTTCTTC. This sequence encodes CATSRVSSGSLNEQFF.

This clonotype was counted only a few times. The chain couples TRBV9 to TRBJ2-7, with 10 bases that match TRBD1. V lost 3 bases to trimming and J lost 3 bases; unmatched junction nucleotides: 6. This CDR3 has 15 amino acids. Germline loops: CDR1 SGDLS, CDR2 YYNGEE. The CDR3 region is CASSGSDRGLYEQYF. The CDR3 coding sequence is TGTGCCAGCAGCGGATCCGACAGGGGGCTCTACGAGCAGTACTTC.

The rearrangement links TRBV7-8 to TRBJ1-4; no clear D. This CDR3 has 13 residues. Germline loops: CDR1 SGHVS, CDR2 FQNEAQ. The germline V and J ends were trimmed by 3 bases and 5 bases, with 7 bases remaining between them. The CDR3 is CASSLGFNEKLFF. The CDR3 DNA sequence: TGTGCCAGCAGCTTGGGGTTCAATGAAAAACTGTTTTTT.

The chain joins TRBV6-2 or TRBV6-3 to TRBJ2-1; tentatively, D is TRBD2 (8 bases). Trimming stripped 5 bases from V and 7 bases from J, with 27 bases between. Germline lookup yields CDR1 MNHEY and CDR2 SVGEGT. The CDR3 contains 18 residues. CDR3: CASSPSTPIAGQMNEQFF. The CDR3 nucleotides are TGTGCCAGCAGTCCTTCCACCCCTATAGCGGGACAGATGAATGAGCAGTTCTTC.